What follows are 21 T cell receptor beta chains derived from one specimen sequenced in a study of cytomegalovirus exposure and HLA in healthy donors. The PCR was carried out with 60 Vbeta primers and 13 Jbeta primers. Generated by immunoSEQ multiplex PCR, the TCRdb table keeps only in-frame clones and is missing some. Recorded for this sample: more than 45,000 clones. What was sequenced was PBMCs. Receptors originate from a woman younger than 45 in good health and CMV-seropositive.

The rearrangement uses TRBV19 and TRBJ1-2, with D perhaps matching TRBD1 (5 bases). The germline gives CDR1 LNHDA, CDR2 SQIVND (reference sequence). This CDR3 comprises 15 residues. V was trimmed by 1 base and J by 7 bases, leaving 16 bases between them. The CDR3 is CASSIVGGVYSGYTF. CDR3 in DNA: TGTGCCAGTAGTATAGTCGGAGGGGTATACTCTGGCTACACCTTC.

The chain employs TRBV28 and TRBJ2-1; D possibly corresponds to TRBD1 (5 bases). Germline V CDR1 and CDR2: MDHEN, SYDVKM. The length of the CDR3 is 12 residues. Between the trimmed V and J ends, which lost 1 base and 14 bases, there was a span of 12 bases. The CDR3 reads CASSLSGFYEFF. CDR3 DNA sequence: TGTGCCAGCAGTTTATCAGGGTTTTACGAGTTCTTC. Filled out from reference TRBV28 and TRBJ2-1, the complete variable domain reads DVKVTQSSRYLVKRTGEKVFLECVQDMDHENMFWYRQDPGLGLRLIYFSYDVKMKEKGDIPEGYSVSREKKERFSLILESASTNQTSMYLCASSLSGFYEFFGPGTRLTVL.

The rearrangement joins TRBV11-3 to TRBJ2-7; D gene unclear. This CDR3 spans 13 amino acids. The ends were cut back, 4 bases at V and 3 bases at J, with 10 bases in the middle. CDR1 is SGHNT, CDR2 YENEEA, per germline. CDR3 loop: CASSSDTGYEQYF. Here the CDR3 DNA reads TGTGCCAGCAGCTCCGATACGGGCTACGAGCAGTACTTC.

The V call is TRBV5-8, the J call TRBJ2-7, with D maybe TRBD1 (5 bases). The V gene's germline CDR1 is SGHTS and CDR2 YDEGEE. The CDR3 length is 13 residues. Trimming took off 5 bases at V and 6 bases at J, with 15 bases between the two ends. CDR3: CASRGSSQGEQYF. CDR3 DNA: TGTGCCAGCAGAGGCTCCTCTCAGGGCGAGCAGTACTTC. The full variable domain, completed using reference TRBV5-8 and TRBJ2-7, is EAGVTQSPTHLIKTRGQQATLRCSPISGHTSVYWYQQALGLGLQFLLWYDEGEERNRGNFPPRFSGRQFPNYSSELNVNALELEDSALYLCASRGSSQGEQYFGPGTRLTVT.

J is TRBJ1-6 and V is TRBV5-6, with TRBD1 matching 7 bases. J gave up 4 bases and V 3 bases, and 7 bases lay outside the gene matches. CDR3 size: 16 residues. The germline V gene encodes CDR1 SGHDT and CDR2 YYEEEE. CDR3 region: CASSWGEGQYNSPLHF. CDR3 DNA sequence: TGTGCCAGCAGCTGGGGAGAGGGACAGTATAATTCACCCCTCCACTTT.

V and J are TRBV7-9 and TRBJ2-7, with TRBD1 as a possible D gene (5 bases). Per germline, CDR1 SEHNR and CDR2 FQNEAQ (reference sequence). CDR3 length: 12 residues. The germline V and J ends were trimmed by 5 bases and 4 bases, with 9 bases remaining between them. The CDR3: CASSVRQYEQYF. The DNA of the CDR3 is TGTGCCAGCAGCGTACGACAGTACGAGCAGTACTTC.

The chain recombines TRBV27 with TRBJ2-3; 11 nucleotides match TRBD2. CDR3 length equals 18 residues. The V and J ends lost 1 base and 3 bases, in that order; junction bases with no gene match: 9. CDR1 and CDR2 from the germline V gene are MNHEY and SMNVEV (reference sequence). The CDR3 DNA reads as TGTGCCAGCAGTTTATGGCTAGCGGGGGGTACCGGGACAGATACGCAGTATTTT. Amino acids: CASSLWLAGGTGTDTQYF.

The J gene is TRBJ1-1, the V gene TRBV9; D is possibly TRBD1 (5 bases). The germline V gene has CDR1 SGDLS and CDR2 YYNGEE. The CDR3 spans 14 residues. Deletions cut 0 bases from V and 7 bases from J, with 13 bases between. The CDR3 loop reads CASSVGPDSLEAFF. The CDR3 DNA sequence: TGTGCCAGCAGCGTAGGACCTGACAGTCTTGAAGCTTTCTTT.

CDR3 sequence: CASSRRQDLNGYTF. The CDR3 DNA sequence: TGTGCCAGCTCACGCCGACAGGACCTTAATGGCTACACCTTC. This chain joins TRBV18 and TRBJ1-2; weak D call: TRBD1 (6 bases). The CDR3 consists of 14 residues. Germline-derived CDR1 and CDR2 are KGHSH and LQKENI. V was pared by 4 bases and J by 6 bases, with 15 bases between.

This chain links TRBV7-9 with TRBJ1-1, with unresolved D. V was shortened by 5 bases and J by 7 bases, with 8 bases between the two germline ends. The CDR3 runs to 11 residues. CDR1 and CDR2 (germline): SEHNR, FQNEAQ (reference sequence). The CDR3 DNA is TGTGCCAGCAGCACAAGTGGTGAAGCTTTCTTT. It encodes CASSTSGEAFF.

CDR3 bases: TGTGCCAGTAGTACTTACGACAGGCCCCCCTATGGCTACACCTTC. Translation gives CASSTYDRPPYGYTF. The rearrangement joins TRBV19 to TRBJ1-2; tentatively, D is TRBD1 (6 bases). CDR3 length equals 15 residues. V gave up 4 bases and J gave up 4 bases, with 16 bases separating them. Germline CDR1 and CDR2: LNHDA and SQIVND (reference sequence).

In DNA, the CDR3 is TGTGCCTGGAGTCTGGGAGCAGAGACCCAGTACTTC. Protein sequence: CAWSLGAETQYF. The chain couples TRBV30 to TRBJ2-5; D may be TRBD2 (5 bases). Per the germline V gene, CDR1 is GTSNPN and CDR2 is SVGIG (reference sequence). Trimming removed 2 bases from V and 4 bases from J, with 8 bases in between. The CDR3 is 12 residues long.

The rearrangement joins TRBV6-1 to TRBJ2-5, with TRBD2 identical over 14 bases. The DNA end lines up better with TRBJ2-7; the J call may be wrong. Germline CDR1 and CDR2: MNHNS and SASEGT. The CDR3 has 15 residues. The CDR3: CASSLGLAGVSEQYF. In DNA, the CDR3 is TGTGCCAGCAGCTTGGGACTAGCGGGAGTCTCCGAGCAGTACTTC.

The rearrangement uses TRBV13 and TRBJ2-7; tentative D call: TRBD1 (6 bases). Germline lookup yields CDR1 PRHDT and CDR2 FYEKMQ (reference sequence). V shed 1 base and J shed 1 base, with 11 bases lying between them. The length of the CDR3 is 15 residues. CDR3 coding DNA: TGTGCCAGCAGCTTAGAAGGACAGCCTTCCTACGAGCAGTACTTC. Protein: CASSLEGQPSYEQYF.

This chain connects TRBV15 to TRBJ1-5, with 8 bases matching TRBD1. Germline trimming cut 5 bases from V and 10 bases from J; bases unmatched to any gene: 10. CDR1 LNHNV and CDR2 YYDKDF come from the germline V gene (reference sequence). CDR3 size: 14 residues. The CDR3 DNA sequence: TGTGCCACCAGCTCCGGGACAGGTCTTCCACCCCAGCATTTT. Translated, it gives CATSSGTGLPPQHF. Full variable domain (remainder filled in from reference TRBV15 and TRBJ1-5): DAMVIQNPRYQVTQFGKPVTLSCSQTLNHNVMYWYQQKSSQAPKLLFHYYDKDFNNEADTPDNFQSRRPNTSFCFLDIRSPGLGDTAMYLCATSSGTGLPPQHFGDGTRLSIL.

J is TRBJ1-5 and V is TRBV7-9; 7 bases line up with TRBD1. The CDR3 has 16 amino acids. CDR1 is SEHNR, CDR2 FQNEAQ, per germline (reference sequence). Trimming cost V 5 bases and J 2 bases; bases outside gene matches: 9. The CDR3 loop is CASSPTGTVGNQPQHF. As DNA, the CDR3 is TGTGCCAGCAGCCCGACCGGGACAGTAGGCAATCAGCCCCAGCATTTT.

The chain employs TRBV27 and TRBJ1-2; 8 nucleotides match TRBD1. V dropped 2 bases and J dropped 4; count of bases not matched to a gene: 6. The CDR3 has 15 amino acids. Germline values: CDR1 MNHEY, CDR2 SMNVEV (reference sequence). The DNA for the CDR3 is TGTGCCAGCAGTTTAGGACAGGGATCCGCCTATGGCTACACCTTC. Translated, it gives CASSLGQGSAYGYTF.

The genes are TRBV30 and TRBJ2-5, with 8 bases that match TRBD1. V was clipped by 2 bases and J by 6 bases; unmatched bases: 11. The CDR3 contains 15 residues. From germline, CDR1 is GTSNPN and CDR2 SVGIG (reference sequence). CDR3 in amino acids: CAWSRLRGQGQTQYF. CDR3 DNA sequence: TGTGCCTGGAGTCGATTGAGAGGACAGGGACAGACCCAGTACTTC.

The chain carries TRBV7-9 and TRBJ2-7; D is possibly TRBD2 (5 bases). Per the germline V gene, CDR1 is SEHNR and CDR2 is FQNEAQ (reference sequence). The CDR3 has 13 residues. V lost 6 bases, J lost 4 bases, and 13 bases lay in between. CDR3 loop: CASRPKSGYEQYF. As DNA, the CDR3 is TGTGCCAGCAGACCCAAGTCGGGGTACGAGCAGTACTTC.

The chain couples TRBV5-1 to TRBJ2-5; TRBD1 agrees at 8 bases. The V segment lost 1 base and the J segment 5 bases; nucleotides outside the gene matches: 4. CDR1 SGHRS and CDR2 YFSETQ come from the germline V gene. This CDR3 comprises 14 residues. CDR3 nucleotides: TGCGCCAGCAGCTTGCGACAGGGGTCGGAGACCCAGTACTTC. Protein sequence: CASSLRQGSETQYF. Together with reference TRBV5-1 and TRBJ2-5, the CDR3 gives the full variable domain: KAGVTQTPRYLIKTRGQQVTLSCSPISGHRSVSWYQQTPGQGLQFLFEYFSETQRNKGNFPGRFSGRQFSNSRSEMNVSTLELGDSALYLCASSLRQGSETQYFGPGTRLLVL.

About this clone: The same CDR3 is also encoded by other DNA sequences in this sample. CDR3 amino acids: CASSVGRNTEAFF. Written as DNA, the CDR3 is TGTGCCAGCAGCGTGGGGAGGAACACTGAAGCTTTCTTT. This sequence joins TRBV9 and TRBJ1-1; D remains unclear. The CDR3 has 13 residues. Deletions cut 2 bases from V and 1 base from J, with 6 bases between. The germline V gene encodes CDR1 SGDLS and CDR2 YYNGEE.